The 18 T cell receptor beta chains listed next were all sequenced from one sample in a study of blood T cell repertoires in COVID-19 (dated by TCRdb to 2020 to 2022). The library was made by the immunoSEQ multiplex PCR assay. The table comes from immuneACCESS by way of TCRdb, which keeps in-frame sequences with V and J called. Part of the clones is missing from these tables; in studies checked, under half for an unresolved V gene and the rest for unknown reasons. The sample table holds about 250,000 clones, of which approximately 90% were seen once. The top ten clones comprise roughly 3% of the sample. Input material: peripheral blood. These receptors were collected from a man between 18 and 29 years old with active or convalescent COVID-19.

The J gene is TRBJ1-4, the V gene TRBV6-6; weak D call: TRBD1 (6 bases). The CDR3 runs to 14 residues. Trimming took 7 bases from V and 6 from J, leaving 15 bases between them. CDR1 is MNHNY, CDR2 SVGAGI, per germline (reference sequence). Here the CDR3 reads CASTWAGVDEKLFF. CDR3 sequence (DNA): TGTGCCAGCACCTGGGCAGGGGTCGATGAAAAACTGTTTTTT.

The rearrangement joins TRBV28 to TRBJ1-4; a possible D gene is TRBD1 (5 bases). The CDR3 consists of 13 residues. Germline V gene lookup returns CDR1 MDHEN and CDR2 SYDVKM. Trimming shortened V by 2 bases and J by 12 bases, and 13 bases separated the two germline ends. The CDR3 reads CASSLLSGGELFF. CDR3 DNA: TGTGCCAGCAGTTTACTGTCGGGGGGGGAACTGTTTTTT.

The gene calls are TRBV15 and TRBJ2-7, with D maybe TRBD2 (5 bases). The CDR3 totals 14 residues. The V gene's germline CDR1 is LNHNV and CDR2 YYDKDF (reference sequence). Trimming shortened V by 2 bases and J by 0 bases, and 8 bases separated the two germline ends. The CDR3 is CATSRRGPSYEQYF. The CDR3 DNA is TGTGCCACCAGCAGACGAGGGCCCTCCTACGAGCAGTACTTC.

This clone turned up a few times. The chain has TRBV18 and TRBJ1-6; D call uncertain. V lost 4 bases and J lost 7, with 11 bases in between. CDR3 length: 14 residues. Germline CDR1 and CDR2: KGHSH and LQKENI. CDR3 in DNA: TGTGCCAGCTCACACGGGGTGGAGAATTCACCCCTCCACTTT. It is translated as CASSHGVENSPLHF.

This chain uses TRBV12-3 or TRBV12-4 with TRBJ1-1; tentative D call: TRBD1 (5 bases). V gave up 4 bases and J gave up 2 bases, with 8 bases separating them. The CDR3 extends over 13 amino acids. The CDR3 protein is CASSYQGNTEAFF. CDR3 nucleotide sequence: TGTGCCAGCAGTTATCAGGGAAACACTGAAGCTTTCTTT.

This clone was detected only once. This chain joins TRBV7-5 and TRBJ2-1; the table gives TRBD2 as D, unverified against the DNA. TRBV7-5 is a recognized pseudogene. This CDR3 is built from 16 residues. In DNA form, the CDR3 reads TGTGCCAGAAGCTTAGGAGGTTTGGGGACTCTCAATGAGCAGTTCTTC. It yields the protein CARSLGGLGTLNEQFF.

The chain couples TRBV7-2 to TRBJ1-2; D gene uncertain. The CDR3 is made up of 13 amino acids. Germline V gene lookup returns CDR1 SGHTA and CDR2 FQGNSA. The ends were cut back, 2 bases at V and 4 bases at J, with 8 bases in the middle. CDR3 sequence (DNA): TGTGCCAGCAGCTTAAGTAGCGGCTATGGCTACACCTTC. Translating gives CASSLSSGYGYTF.

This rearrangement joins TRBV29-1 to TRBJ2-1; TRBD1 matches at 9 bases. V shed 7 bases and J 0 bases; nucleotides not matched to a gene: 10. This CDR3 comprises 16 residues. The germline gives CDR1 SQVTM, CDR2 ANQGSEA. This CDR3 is CSALLTGGRSYNEQFF. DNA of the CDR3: TGCAGCGCCCTTCTAACAGGGGGCCGCTCCTACAATGAGCAGTTCTTC.

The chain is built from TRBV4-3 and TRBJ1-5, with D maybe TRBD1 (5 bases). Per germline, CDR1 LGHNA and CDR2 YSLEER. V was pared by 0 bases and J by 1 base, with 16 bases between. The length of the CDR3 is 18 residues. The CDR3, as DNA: TGCGCCAGCAGCCAAGATGTCACAGGCCTCGGGAGCAATCAGCCCCAGCATTTT. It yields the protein CASSQDVTGLGSNQPQHF.

DNA for the CDR3: TGCGCCAGCAGCTTGGAACCCGGGAGTACCTACGAGCAGTACTTC. It yields the protein CASSLEPGSTYEQYF. V usage is TRBV5-1 and J usage is TRBJ2-7; D is possibly TRBD2 (6 bases). Per germline, CDR1 SGHRS and CDR2 YFSETQ. V was pared by 0 bases and J by 2 bases, with 12 bases between. The CDR3 is made up of 15 amino acids.

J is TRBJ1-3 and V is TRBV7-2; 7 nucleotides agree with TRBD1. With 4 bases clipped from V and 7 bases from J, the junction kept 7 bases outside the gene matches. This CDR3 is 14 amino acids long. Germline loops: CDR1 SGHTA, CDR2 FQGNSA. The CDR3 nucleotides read TGTGCCAGCAGCTCGAGGACAGGTTCGAACACCATATATTTT. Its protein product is CASSSRTGSNTIYF.

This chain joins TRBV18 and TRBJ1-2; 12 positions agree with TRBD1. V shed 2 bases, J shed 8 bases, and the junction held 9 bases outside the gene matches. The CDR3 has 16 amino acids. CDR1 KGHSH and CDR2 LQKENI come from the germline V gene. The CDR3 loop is CASSPYRDRGLGGYTF. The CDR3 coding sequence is TGTGCCAGCTCACCATATCGGGACAGGGGGCTCGGGGGCTACACCTTC.

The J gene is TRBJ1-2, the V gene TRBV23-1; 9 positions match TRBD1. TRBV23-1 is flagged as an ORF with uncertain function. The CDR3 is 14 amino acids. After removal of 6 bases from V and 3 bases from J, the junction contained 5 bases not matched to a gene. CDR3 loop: CASRRTGAHYGYTF. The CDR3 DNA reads TGCGCCAGCAGAAGGACAGGGGCCCACTATGGCTACACCTTC.

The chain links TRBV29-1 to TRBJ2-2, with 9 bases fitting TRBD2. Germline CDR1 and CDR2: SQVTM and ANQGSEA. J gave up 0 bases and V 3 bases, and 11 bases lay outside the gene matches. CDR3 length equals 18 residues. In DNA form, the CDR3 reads TGCAGCGTTGACAGGTTAGCGGGGGATCCCGCGAACACCGGGGAGCTGTTTTTT. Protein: CSVDRLAGDPANTGELFF.

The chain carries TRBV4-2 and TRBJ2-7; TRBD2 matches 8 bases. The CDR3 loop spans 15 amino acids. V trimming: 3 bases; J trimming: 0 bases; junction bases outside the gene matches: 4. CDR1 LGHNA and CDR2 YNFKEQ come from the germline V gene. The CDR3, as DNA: TGTGCCAGCAGCCAGGGGGCGGGAGGCTCCTACGAGCAGTACTTC. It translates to CASSQGAGGSYEQYF.

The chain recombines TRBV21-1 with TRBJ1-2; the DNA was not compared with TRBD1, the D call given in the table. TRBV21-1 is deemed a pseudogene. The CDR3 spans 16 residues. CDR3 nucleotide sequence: TGTGCCAGCAGCAAAAACGACCCCGCAGGGGAGAATGGCTACACCTTC. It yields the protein CASSKNDPAGENGYTF.

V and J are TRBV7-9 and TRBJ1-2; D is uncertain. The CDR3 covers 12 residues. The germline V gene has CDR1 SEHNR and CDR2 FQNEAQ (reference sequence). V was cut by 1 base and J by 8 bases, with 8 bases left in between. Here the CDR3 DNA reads TGTGCCAGCAGCTTAGGACTTGAGGGCTACACCTTC. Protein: CASSLGLEGYTF. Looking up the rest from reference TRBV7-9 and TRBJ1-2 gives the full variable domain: DTGVSQNPRHKITKRGQNVTFRCDPISEHNRLYWYRQTLGQGPEFLTYFQNEAQLEKSRLLSDRFSAERPKGSFSTLEIQRTEQGDSAMYLCASSLGLEGYTFGSGTRLTVV.

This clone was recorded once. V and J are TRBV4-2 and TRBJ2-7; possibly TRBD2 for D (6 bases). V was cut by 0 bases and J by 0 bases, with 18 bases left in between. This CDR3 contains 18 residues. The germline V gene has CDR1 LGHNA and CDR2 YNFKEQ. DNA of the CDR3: TGTGCCAGCAGCCAAGATAAGGGGAGTAGGGACTTCTCCTACGAGCAGTACTTC. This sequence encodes CASSQDKGSRDFSYEQYF.